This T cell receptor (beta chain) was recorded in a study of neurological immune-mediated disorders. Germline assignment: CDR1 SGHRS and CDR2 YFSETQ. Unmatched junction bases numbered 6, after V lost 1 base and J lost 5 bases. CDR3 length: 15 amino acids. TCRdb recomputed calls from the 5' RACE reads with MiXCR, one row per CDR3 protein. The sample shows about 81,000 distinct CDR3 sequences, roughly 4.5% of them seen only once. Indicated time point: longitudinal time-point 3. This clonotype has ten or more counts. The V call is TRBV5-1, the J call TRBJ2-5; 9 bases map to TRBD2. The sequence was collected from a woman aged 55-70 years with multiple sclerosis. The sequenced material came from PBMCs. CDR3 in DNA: TGCGCCAGCAGCTTGTTGGCGGGGGGGCTGGAGACCCAGTACTTC. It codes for CASSLLAGGLETQYF.